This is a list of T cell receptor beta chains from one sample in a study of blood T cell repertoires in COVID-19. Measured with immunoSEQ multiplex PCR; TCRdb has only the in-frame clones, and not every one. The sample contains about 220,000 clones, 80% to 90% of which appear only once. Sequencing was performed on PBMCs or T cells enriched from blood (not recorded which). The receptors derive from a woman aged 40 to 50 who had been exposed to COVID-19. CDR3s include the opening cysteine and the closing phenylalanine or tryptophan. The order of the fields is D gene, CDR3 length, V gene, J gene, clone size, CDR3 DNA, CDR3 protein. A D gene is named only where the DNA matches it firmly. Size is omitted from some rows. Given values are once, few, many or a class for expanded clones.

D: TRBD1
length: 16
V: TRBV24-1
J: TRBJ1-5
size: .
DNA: TGTGCCACCAGTGACTCCGACAGGGTTAGCAATCAGCCCCAGCATTTT
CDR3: CATSDSDRVSNQPQHF

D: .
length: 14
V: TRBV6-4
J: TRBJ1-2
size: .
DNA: TGTGCCAGCAGTGACTCTTCGGGTGGATATGGCTACACCTTC
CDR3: CASSDSSGGYGYTF

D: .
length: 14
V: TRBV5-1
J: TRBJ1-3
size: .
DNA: TGCGCCAGCCGGGGTTTGGACGCTGGAAACACCATATATTTT
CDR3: CASRGLDAGNTIYF

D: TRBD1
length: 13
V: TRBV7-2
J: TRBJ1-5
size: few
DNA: TGTGCCAGCAGCTCAGGACAGGAGGAGCCCCAGCATTTT
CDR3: CASSSGQEEPQHF

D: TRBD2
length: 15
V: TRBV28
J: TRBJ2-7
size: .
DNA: TGTGCCAGCAGCCTACGGGCCCCAGGGAGGGCAGAGCAGTACTTC
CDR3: CASSLRAPGRAEQYF

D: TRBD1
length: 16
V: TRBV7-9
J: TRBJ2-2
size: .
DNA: TGTGCCAGCAGCCCCCCAGGACAGGGGGACACCGGGGAGCTGTTTTTT
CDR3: CASSPPGQGDTGELFF

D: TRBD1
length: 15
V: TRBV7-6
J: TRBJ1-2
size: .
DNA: TGTGCCAGCAGCGTACAGGGGGCGAGTCACTATGGCTACACCTTC
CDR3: CASSVQGASHYGYTF

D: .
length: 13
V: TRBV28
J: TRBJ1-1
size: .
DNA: TGTGCCAGCAGATCCACAGGGAGACCTGAAGCTTTCTTT
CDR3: CASRSTGRPEAFF

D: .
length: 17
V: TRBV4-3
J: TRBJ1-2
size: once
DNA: TGCGCCAGCAGCCAAGAGTTTCTACAGGCGTCGCCCTATGGCTACACCTTC
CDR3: CASSQEFLQASPYGYTF

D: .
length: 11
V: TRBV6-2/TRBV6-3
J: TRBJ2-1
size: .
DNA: TGTGCCAGCAGTTTCGAAATAGGGGCGTTCTTC
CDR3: CASSFEIGAFF

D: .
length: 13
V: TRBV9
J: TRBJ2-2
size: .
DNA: TGTGCCAGCAGCCCCCAGGGCACCGGGGAGCTGTTTTTT
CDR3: CASSPQGTGELFF

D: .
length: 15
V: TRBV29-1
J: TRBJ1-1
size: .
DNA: TGCAGCGTTGAAGATAGGACTTGGGAGAACACTGAAGCTTTCTTT
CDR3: CSVEDRTWENTEAFF

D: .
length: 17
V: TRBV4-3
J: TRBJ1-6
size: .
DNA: TGCGCCAGCAGCCATATTTCCCACAGTCTCTATAATTCACCCCTCCACTTT
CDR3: CASSHISHSLYNSPLHF

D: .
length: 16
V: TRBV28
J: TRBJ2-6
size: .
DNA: TGTGCCAGCAGCCTAACCGGACAGACTGGGGCCAACGTCCTGACTTTC
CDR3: CASSLTGQTGANVLTF

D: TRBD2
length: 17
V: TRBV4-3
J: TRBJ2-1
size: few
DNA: TGCGCCAGCAGCCAAACCGTTAGCGGGGGGTCCTACAATGAGCAGTTCTTC
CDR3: CASSQTVSGGSYNEQFF

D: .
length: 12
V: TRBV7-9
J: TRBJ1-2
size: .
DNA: TGTGCCAGCAGCACGCAGGGAGGAGGCTACACCTTC
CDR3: CASSTQGGGYTF

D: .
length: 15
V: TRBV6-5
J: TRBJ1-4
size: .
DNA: TGTGCCAGCAGTTACTCACTGAATCCCTCCGAAAAACTGTTTTTT
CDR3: CASSYSLNPSEKLFF

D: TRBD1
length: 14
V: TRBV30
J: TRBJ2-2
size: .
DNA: TGTGCCTGGGAGGGACAGGGGGCAACCGGGGAGCTGTTTTTT
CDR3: CAWEGQGATGELFF

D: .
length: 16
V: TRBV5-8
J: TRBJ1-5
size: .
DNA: TGTGCCAGCAGCTTGGAAGGGTCAGGGGCAGTTCAGCCCCAGCATTTT
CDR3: CASSLEGSGAVQPQHF

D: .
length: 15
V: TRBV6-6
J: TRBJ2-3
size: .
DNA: TGTGCCAGCAGATTTAGCGGCCAGAGTACAGATACGCAGTATTTT
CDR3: CASRFSGQSTDTQYF

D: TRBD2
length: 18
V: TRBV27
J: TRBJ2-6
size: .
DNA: TGTGCCAGCAGTTTAATTGGCGGGGGGGCCCCTGGGGCCAACGTCCTGACTTTC
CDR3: CASSLIGGGAPGANVLTF

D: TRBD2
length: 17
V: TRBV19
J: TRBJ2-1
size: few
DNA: TGTGCCAGTAGCCCCAGATGGCTAGCGGGGGGGCTTAGCGAGCAGTTCTTC
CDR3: CASSPRWLAGGLSEQFF

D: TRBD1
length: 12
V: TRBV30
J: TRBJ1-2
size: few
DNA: TGTGCCTGGAGTGTACAGGGGAATCGCTACACCTTC
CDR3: CAWSVQGNRYTF

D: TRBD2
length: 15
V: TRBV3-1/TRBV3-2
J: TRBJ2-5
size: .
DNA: TGTGCCAGCAGCCAAGGGCTAGCGGGGGGGGAGACCCAGTACTTC
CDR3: CASSQGLAGGETQYF

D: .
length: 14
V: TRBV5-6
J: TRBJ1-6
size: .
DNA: TGTGCCAGCAGCCTCCCGGGAGCGGCTTCACCCCTCCACTTT
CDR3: CASSLPGAASPLHF

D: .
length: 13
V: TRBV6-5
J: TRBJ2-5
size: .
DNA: TGTGCCAGCAGTCCCCGGACAAAGGAGACCCAGTACTTC
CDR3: CASSPRTKETQYF

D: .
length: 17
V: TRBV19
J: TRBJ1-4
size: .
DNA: TGTGCCAGTAGGGCCCTTGGAGGGCGAAGATTGAATGAAAAACTGTTTTTT
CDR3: CASRALGGRRLNEKLFF

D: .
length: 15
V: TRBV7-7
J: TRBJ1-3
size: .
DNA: TGTGCCAGCAGCTTATCCCTTAACACTGGAAACACCATATATTTT
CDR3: CASSLSLNTGNTIYF

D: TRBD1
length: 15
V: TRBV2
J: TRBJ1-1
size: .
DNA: TGTGCCAGCAGGAATGGACAGGCCGGGAACACTGAAGCTTTCTTT
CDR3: CASRNGQAGNTEAFF

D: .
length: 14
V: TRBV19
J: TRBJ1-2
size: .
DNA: TGTGCCAGTACAACTTCAGGGAGGGACTATGGCTACACCTTC
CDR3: CASTTSGRDYGYTF

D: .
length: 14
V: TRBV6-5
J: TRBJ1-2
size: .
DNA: TGTGCCAGCAGCCAACAGGAAGGCGTCCATGGCTACACCTTC
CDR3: CASSQQEGVHGYTF

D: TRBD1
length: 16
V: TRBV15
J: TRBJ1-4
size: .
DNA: TGTGCCACCAGCAGAGACTCCAGGGGGCTGAGTGAAAAACTGTTTTTT
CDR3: CATSRDSRGLSEKLFF

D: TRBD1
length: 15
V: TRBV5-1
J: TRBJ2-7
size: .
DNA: TGCGCCAGCAGCCCCGGGACAGGGGGCGTCTACGAGCAGTACTTC
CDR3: CASSPGTGGVYEQYF

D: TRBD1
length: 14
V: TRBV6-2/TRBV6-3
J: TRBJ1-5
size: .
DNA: TGTGCCAGCAGTATTAGGGACAGCACTCAGCCCCAGCATTTT
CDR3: CASSIRDSTQPQHF

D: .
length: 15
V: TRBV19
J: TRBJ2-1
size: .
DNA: TGTGCCAGTAGTATAAACCTAGGGGCCTACAATGAGCAGTTCTTC
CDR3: CASSINLGAYNEQFF

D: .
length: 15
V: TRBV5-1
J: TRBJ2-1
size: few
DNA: TGCGCCAGCAGCTCCCTCCAGGGACAATACAATGAGCAGTTCTTC
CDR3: CASSSLQGQYNEQFF

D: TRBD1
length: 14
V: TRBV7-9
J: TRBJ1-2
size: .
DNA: TGTGCCAGCAGCTTTCCGACAGGGAACTATGGCTACACCTTC
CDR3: CASSFPTGNYGYTF

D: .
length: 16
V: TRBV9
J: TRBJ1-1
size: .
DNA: TGTGCCAGCAGCAGGGGGAACAGCCTGAGGAACACTGAAGCTTTCTTT
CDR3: CASSRGNSLRNTEAFF

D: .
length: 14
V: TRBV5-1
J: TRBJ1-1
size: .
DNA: TGCGCCAGCAGCCCCGGTAGGGGGAACACTGAAGCTTTCTTT
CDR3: CASSPGRGNTEAFF

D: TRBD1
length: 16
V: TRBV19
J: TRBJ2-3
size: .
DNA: TGTGCCAGTAGTTCGGGACAGGGGGCGGGCACAGATACGCAGTATTTT
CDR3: CASSSGQGAGTDTQYF

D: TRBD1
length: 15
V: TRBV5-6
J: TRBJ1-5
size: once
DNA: TGTGCCAGCAGCCGGACAGGGTGGGGCAATCAGCCCCAGCATTTT
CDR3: CASSRTGWGNQPQHF

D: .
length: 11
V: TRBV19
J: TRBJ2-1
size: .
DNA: TGTGCCACTCAGGGGGGCCGGTCTCAGTTCTTC
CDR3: CATQGGRSQFF

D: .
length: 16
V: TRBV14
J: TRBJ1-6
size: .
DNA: TGTGCCAGCAGCCGCGCAGGGTTGGGATATAATTCACCCCTCCACTTT
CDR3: CASSRAGLGYNSPLHF

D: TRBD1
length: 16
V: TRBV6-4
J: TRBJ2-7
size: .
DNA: TGTGCCAGCAGTGGCACCCCCGGGACAGGACACTACGAGCAGTACTTC
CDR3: CASSGTPGTGHYEQYF

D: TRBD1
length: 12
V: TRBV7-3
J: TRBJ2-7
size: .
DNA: TGTGCCAGCAGCGGTGACAGGGACGAGCAGTACTTC
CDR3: CASSGDRDEQYF

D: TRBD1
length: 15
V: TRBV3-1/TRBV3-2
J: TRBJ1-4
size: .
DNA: TGTGCCAGCAGCCACGGGACAGGGCCAGGGGAAAAACTGTTTTTT
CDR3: CASSHGTGPGEKLFF

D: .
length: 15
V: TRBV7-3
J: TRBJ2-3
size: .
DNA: TGTGCCAGCAGCCCCTCGTTTATATTCCTAGATACGCAGTATTTT
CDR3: CASSPSFIFLDTQYF

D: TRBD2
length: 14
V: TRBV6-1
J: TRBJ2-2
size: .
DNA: TGTGCCAGCAGTGAACTGGGGAGGGCCGGGGAGCTGTTTTTT
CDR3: CASSELGRAGELFF

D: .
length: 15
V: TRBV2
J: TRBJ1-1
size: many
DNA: TGTGCCAGCAGTGAACTGACCGCAGGGAACACTGAAGCTTTCTTT
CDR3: CASSELTAGNTEAFF

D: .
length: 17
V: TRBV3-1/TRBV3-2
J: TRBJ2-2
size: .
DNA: TGTGCCAGCAGCCAAGATAGGAGGGGCCAGAACACCGGGGAGCTGTTTTTT
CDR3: CASSQDRRGQNTGELFF

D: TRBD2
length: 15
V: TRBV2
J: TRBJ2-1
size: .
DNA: TGTGCCAGCAGTGAGGTGGGACTAGCGGGGGGGAGACAGTTCTTC
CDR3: CASSEVGLAGGRQFF

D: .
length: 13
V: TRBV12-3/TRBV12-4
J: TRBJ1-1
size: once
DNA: TGTGCCAGCAGTTTATTTTGGGCCACTGAAGCTTTCTTT
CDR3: CASSLFWATEAFF

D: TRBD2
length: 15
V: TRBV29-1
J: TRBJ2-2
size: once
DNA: TGCAGCGTCGGACTAGCGGGGGGGCCCGCCGGGGAGCTGTTTTTT
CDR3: CSVGLAGGPAGELFF

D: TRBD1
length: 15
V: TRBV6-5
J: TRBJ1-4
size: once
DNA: TGTGCCAGCAGTATAACCGGGACAGGGTATGAAAAACTGTTTTTT
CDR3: CASSITGTGYEKLFF

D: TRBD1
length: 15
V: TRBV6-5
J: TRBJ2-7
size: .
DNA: TGTGCCAGCAGTTACTCGACAGGGAGCGCCTACGAGCAGTACTTC
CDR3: CASSYSTGSAYEQYF

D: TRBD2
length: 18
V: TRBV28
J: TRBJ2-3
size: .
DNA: TGTGCCAGCAGTCGTAGCGGGGGGGGCGATACTAGCACAGATACGCAGTATTTT
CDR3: CASSRSGGGDTSTDTQYF

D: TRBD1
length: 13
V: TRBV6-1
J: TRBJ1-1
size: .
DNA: TGTGCCAGCAGTGAGTTCTGGGACAGGGAAGCTTTCTTT
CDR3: CASSEFWDREAFF

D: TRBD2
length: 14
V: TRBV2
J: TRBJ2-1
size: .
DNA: TGTGCCAGCAAGAAGCGGGGCACTAGTGATGAGCAGTTCTTC
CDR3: CASKKRGTSDEQFF

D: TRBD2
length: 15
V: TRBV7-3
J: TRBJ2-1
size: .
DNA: TGTGCCAGCAGCGTCGGGACTAGCGGGAACAATGAGCAGTTCTTC
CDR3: CASSVGTSGNNEQFF

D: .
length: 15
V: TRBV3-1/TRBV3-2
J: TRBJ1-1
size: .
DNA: TGTGCCAGCAGCCAGCCGGGAGGGGCTTACACTGAAGCTTTCTTT
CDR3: CASSQPGGAYTEAFF